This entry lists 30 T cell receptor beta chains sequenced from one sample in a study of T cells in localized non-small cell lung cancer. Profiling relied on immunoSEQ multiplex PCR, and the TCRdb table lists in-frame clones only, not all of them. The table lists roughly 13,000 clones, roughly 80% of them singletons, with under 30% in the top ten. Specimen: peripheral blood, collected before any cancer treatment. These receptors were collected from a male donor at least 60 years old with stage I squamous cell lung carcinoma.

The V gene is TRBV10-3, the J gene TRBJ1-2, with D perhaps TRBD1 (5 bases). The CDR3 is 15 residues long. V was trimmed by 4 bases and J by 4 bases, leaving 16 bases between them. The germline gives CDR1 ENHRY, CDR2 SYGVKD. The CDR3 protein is CAISARQTMAYGYTF. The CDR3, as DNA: TGTGCCATCAGTGCCCGACAGACCATGGCCTATGGCTACACCTTC.

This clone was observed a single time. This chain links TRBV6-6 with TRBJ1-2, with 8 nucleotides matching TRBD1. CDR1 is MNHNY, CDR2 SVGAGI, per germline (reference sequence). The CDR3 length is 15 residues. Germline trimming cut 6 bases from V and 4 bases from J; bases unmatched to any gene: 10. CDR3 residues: CASRRGQVASYGYTF. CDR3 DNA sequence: TGTGCCAGCAGGCGGGGACAGGTGGCGTCCTATGGCTACACCTTC.

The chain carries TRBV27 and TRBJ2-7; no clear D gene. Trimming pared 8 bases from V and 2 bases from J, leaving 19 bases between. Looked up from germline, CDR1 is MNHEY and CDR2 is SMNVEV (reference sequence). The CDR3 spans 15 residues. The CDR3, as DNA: TGTGCCAGCCGCACTACCCCCCATCCTACCTACGAGCAGTACTTC. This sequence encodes CASRTTPHPTYEQYF.

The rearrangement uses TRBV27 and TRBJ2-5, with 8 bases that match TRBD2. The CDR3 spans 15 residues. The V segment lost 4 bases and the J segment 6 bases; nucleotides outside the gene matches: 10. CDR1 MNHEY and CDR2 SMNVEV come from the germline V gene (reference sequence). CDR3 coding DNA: TGTGCCAGCAGTTCCCGGACTAGCAAAGAGCAGACCCAGTACTTC. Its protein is CASSSRTSKEQTQYF.

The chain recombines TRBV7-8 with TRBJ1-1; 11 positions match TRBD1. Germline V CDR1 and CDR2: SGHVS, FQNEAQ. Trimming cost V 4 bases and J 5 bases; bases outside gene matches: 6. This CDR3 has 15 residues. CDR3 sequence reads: CASSSRGQGGTEAFF. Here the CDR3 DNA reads TGTGCCAGCAGCTCCCGGGGACAGGGGGGAACTGAAGCTTTCTTT.

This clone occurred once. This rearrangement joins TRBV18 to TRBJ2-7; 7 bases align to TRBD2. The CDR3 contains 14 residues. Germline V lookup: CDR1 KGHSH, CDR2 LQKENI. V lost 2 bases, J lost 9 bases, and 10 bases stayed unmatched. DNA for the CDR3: TGTGCCAGCTCACCAGACGGGGGAGGGACGGGGCAGTACTTC. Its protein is CASSPDGGGTGQYF.

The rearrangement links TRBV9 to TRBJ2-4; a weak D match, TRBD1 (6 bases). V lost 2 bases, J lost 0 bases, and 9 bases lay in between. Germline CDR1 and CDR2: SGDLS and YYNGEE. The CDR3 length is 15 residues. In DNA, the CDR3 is TGTGCCAGCAGCGTTGGACAGCTAGCCAAAAACATTCAGTACTTC. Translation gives CASSVGQLAKNIQYF. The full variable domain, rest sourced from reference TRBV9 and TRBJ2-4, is DSGVTQTPKHLITATGQRVTLRCSPRSGDLSVYWYQQSLDQGLQFLIQYYNGEERAKGNILERFSAQQFPDLHSELNLSSLELGDSALYFCASSVGQLAKNIQYFGAGTRLSVL.

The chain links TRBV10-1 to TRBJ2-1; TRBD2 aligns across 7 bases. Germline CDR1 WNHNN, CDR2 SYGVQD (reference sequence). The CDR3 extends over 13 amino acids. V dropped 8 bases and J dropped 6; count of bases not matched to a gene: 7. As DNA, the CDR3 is TGCGCCAGCCGACCTAGCGGAGGCAATGAGCAGTTCTTC. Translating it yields CASRPSGGNEQFF.

The CDR3 DNA sequence: TGTGCCAGCAGCACCCCAGGGGGTGACATTCAGTACTTC. It codes for CASSTPGGDIQYF. The genes are TRBV7-3 and TRBJ2-4; 7 bases match TRBD1. This CDR3 has 13 amino acids. The V and J ends lost 5 bases and 8 bases, in that order; junction bases with no gene match: 6. The V gene's germline CDR1 is SGHTA and CDR2 FQGTGA. Using reference TRBV7-3 and TRBJ2-4 for the parts outside the CDR3, the full variable domain is GAGVSQTPSNKVTEKGKYVELRCDPISGHTALYWYRQSLGQGPEFLIYFQGTGAADDSGLPNDRFFAVRPEGSVSTLKIQRTERGDSAVYLCASSTPGGDIQYFGAGTRLSVL.

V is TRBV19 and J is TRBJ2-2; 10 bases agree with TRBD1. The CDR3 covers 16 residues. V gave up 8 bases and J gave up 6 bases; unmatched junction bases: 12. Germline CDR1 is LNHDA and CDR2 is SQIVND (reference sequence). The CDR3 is CASVPRDRGYPGELFF. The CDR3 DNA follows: TGTGCCAGTGTCCCCCGGGACAGGGGCTACCCCGGGGAGCTGTTTTTT.

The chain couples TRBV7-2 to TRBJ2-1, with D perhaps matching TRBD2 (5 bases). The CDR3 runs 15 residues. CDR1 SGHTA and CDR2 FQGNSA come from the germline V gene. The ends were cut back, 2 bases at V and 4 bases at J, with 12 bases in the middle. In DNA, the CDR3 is TGTGCCAGCAGCTTATCTCCGGGATCGTACAATGAGCAGTTCTTC. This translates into CASSLSPGSYNEQFF.

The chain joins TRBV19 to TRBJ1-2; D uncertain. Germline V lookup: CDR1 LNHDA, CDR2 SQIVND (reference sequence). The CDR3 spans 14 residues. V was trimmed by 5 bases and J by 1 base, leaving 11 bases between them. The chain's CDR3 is CASSPIALNYGYTF. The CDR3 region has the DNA TGTGCCAGTAGTCCCATTGCACTTAACTATGGCTACACCTTC.

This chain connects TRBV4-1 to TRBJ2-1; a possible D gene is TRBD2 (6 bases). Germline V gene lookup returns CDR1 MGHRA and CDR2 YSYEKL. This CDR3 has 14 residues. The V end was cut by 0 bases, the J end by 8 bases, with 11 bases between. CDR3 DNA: TGCGCCAGCAGCCAAGACGCGGCTAGCGATGAGCAGTTCTTC. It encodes CASSQDAASDEQFF.

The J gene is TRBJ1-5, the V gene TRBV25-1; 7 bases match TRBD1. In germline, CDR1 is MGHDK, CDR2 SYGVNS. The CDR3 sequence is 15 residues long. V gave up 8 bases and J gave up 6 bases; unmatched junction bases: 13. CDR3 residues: CASASSGGGGQPQHF. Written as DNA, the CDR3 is TGTGCCAGCGCCTCCTCAGGGGGTGGTGGTCAGCCCCAGCATTTT.

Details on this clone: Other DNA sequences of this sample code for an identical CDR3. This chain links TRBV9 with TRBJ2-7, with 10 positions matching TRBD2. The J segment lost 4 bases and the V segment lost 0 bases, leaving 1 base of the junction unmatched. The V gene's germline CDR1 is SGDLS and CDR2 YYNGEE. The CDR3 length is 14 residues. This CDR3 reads CASSVASGSYEQYF. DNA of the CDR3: TGTGCCAGCAGCGTAGCTAGCGGGAGTTACGAGCAGTACTTC. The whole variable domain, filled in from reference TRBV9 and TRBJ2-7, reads DSGVTQTPKHLITATGQRVTLRCSPRSGDLSVYWYQQSLDQGLQFLIQYYNGEERAKGNILERFSAQQFPDLHSELNLSSLELGDSALYFCASSVASGSYEQYFGPGTRLTVT.

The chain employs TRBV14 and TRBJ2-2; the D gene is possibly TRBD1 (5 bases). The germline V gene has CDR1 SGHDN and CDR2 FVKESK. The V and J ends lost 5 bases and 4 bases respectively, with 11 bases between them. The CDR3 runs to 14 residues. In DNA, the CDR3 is TGTGCCAGCAGCTCCCTGGACATCACCGGGGAGCTGTTTTTT. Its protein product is CASSSLDITGELFF. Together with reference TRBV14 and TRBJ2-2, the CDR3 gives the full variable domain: EAGVTQFPSHSVIEKGQTVTLRCDPISGHDNLYWYRRVMGKEIKFLLHFVKESKQDESGMPNNRFLAERTGGTYSTLKVQPAELEDSGVYFCASSSLDITGELFFGEGSRLTVL.

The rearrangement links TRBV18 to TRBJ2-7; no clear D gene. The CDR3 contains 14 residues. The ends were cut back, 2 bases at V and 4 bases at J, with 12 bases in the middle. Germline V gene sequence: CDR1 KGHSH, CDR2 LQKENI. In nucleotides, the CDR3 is TGTGCCAGCTCACCATCCCGTCTTAAATACGAGCAGTACTTC. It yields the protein CASSPSRLKYEQYF.

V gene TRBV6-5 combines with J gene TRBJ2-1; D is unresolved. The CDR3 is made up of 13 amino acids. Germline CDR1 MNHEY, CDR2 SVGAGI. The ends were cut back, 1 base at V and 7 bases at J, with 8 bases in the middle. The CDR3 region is CASSYFSTNEQFF. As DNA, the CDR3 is TGTGCCAGCAGTTACTTCAGCACGAATGAGCAGTTCTTC.

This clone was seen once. CDR3 protein: CASSQVRTSGSNEQFF. The CDR3 DNA reads TGCGCCAGCAGCCAAGTTAGGACTAGCGGGAGCAATGAGCAGTTCTTC. The V gene is TRBV4-1, the J gene TRBJ2-1; 13 bases align to TRBD2. This CDR3 is 16 amino acids long. Per germline, CDR1 MGHRA and CDR2 YSYEKL. V gave up 1 base and J gave up 6 bases; unmatched junction bases: 3.

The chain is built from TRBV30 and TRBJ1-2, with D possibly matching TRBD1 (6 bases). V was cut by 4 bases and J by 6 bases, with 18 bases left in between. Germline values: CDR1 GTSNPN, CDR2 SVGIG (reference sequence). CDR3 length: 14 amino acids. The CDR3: CAWNPNFSGDGYTF. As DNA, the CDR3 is TGTGCCTGGAACCCGAATTTTTCAGGGGATGGCTACACCTTC.

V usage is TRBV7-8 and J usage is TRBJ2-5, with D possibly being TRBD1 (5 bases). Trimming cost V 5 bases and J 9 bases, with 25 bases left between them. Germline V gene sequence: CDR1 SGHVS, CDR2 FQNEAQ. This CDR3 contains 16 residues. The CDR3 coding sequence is TGTGCCAGCAGCCCCACACCTTGGGGCAACAGTGGGTCCCAGTACTTC. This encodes CASSPTPWGNSGSQYF.

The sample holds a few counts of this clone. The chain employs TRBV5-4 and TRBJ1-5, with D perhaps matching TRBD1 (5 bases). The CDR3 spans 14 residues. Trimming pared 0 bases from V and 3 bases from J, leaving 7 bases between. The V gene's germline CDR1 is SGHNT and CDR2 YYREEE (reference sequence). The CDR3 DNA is TGTGCCAGCAGCTTGGGGGGCTCCAATCAGCCCCAGCATTTT. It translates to CASSLGGSNQPQHF.

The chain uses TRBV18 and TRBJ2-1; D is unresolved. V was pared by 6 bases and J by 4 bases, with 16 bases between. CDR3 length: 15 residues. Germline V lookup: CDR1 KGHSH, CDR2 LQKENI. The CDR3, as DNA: TGTGCCAGCTCCCTAGACCCGGAAGGTTACAATGAGCAGTTCTTC. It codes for CASSLDPEGYNEQFF.

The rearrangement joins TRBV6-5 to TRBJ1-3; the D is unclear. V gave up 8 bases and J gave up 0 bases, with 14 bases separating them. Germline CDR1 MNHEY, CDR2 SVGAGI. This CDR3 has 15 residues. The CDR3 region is CASARAGYSGNTIYF. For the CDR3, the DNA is TGTGCCAGCGCTCGAGCGGGGTACTCTGGAAACACCATATATTTT.

The CDR3 DNA reads TGTGCCAGCAGCTTGTTTGGCGGAGGGGAAACATCTGAAGCTTTCTTT. Amino acid sequence: CASSLFGGGETSEAFF. The J gene is TRBJ1-1, the V gene TRBV5-6; weak D call: TRBD1 (5 bases). Germline V CDR1 and CDR2: SGHDT, YYEEEE. Trimming cost V 1 base and J 6 bases, with 19 bases left between them. This CDR3 has 16 amino acids.

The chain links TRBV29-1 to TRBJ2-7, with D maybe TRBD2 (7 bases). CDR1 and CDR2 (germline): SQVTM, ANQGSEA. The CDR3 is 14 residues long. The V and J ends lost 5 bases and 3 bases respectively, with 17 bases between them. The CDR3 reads CSVSGVGGSYEQYF. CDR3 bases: TGCAGCGTTAGCGGGGTTGGGGGCAGCTACGAGCAGTACTTC.

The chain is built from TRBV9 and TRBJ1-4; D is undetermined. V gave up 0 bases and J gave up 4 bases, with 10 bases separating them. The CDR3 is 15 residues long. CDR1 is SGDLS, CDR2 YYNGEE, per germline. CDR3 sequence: CASSVDSGSNEKLFF. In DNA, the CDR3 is TGTGCCAGCAGCGTAGACTCGGGGAGTAATGAAAAACTGTTTTTT.

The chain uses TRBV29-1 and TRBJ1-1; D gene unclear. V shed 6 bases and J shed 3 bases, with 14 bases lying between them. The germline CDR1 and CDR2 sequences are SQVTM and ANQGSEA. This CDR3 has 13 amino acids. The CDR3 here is CSVVLMADTEAFF. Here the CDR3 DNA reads TGCAGCGTCGTTCTTATGGCGGACACTGAAGCTTTCTTT.

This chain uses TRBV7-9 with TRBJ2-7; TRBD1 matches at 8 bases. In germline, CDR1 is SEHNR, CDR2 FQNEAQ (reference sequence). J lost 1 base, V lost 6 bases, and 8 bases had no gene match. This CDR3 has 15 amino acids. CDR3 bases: TGTGCCAGCAGGCTCGGACAGGGATGGTCCTACGAGCAGTACTTC. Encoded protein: CASRLGQGWSYEQYF.

The CDR3 sequence: CASSLVAGVGNGYTF. The CDR3 DNA reads TGTGCCAGCAGTTTAGTAGCCGGGGTTGGTAATGGCTACACCTTC. The chain combines TRBV28 with TRBJ1-2; D uncertain. Between the trimmed V and J ends, which lost 2 bases and 6 bases, there was a span of 16 bases. Looked up from germline, CDR1 is MDHEN and CDR2 is SYDVKM. CDR3 size: 15 residues.